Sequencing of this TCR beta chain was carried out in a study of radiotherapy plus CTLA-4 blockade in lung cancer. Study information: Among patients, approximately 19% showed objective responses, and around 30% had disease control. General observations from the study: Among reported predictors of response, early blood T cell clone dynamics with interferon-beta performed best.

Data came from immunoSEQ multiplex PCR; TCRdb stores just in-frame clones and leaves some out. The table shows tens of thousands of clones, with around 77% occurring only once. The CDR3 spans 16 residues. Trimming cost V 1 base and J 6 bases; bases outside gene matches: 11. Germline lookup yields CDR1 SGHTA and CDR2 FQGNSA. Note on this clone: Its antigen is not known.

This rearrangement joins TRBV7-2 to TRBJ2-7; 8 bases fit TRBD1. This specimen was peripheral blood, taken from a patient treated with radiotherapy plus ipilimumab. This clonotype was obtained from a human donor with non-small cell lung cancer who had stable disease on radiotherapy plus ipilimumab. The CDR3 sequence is CASSLGSGGPLVEQYF. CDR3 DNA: TGTGCCAGCAGCTTAGGATCAGGGGGCCCTCTCGTCGAGCAGTACTTC.